These 30 T cell receptor beta chains were sequenced from one sample in a study of blood T cell repertoires in COVID-19. Method: immunoSEQ multiplex PCR; TCRdb's copy keeps in-frame clones and lacks some. The sample records around 250,000 clones, roughly 86% being singletons. The sequencing sample was made of peripheral blood. All receptors come from a young man with active or convalescent COVID-19.

The genes are TRBV9 and TRBJ2-7, with D possibly being TRBD1 (5 bases). V gave up 4 bases and J gave up 3 bases, with 11 bases separating them. The CDR3 has 13 amino acids. Germline V gene sequence: CDR1 SGDLS, CDR2 YYNGEE. CDR3 nucleotide sequence: TGTGCCAGCAGCCCCGGTAGGGGCTACGAGCAGTACTTC. This encodes CASSPGRGYEQYF.

In its sample, this clone was seen a few times. The chain links TRBV24-1 to TRBJ2-1; TRBD2 might be the D (6 bases). The V end lost 1 base, the J end lost 10 bases, and 13 bases lay between the germline ends. The germline CDR1 and CDR2 sequences are KGHDR and SFDVKD. CDR3 length equals 14 residues. CDR3 DNA: TGTGCCACCAGTGATTTAACTAGCCGGACGGAGCAGTTCTTC. It specifies CATSDLTSRTEQFF.

This rearrangement joins TRBV6-2 or TRBV6-3 to TRBJ1-3, with D perhaps matching TRBD1 (5 bases). The CDR3 has 13 residues. Trimming removed 6 bases from V and 8 bases from J, with 14 bases in between. Germline V CDR1 and CDR2: MNHEY, SVGEGT. The CDR3 bases are TGTGCCAGCAGCCCGAGCGGGGGAGACACCATATATTTT. Amino acids: CASSPSGGDTIYF.

The chain carries TRBV19 and TRBJ1-2; the D gene is possibly TRBD1 (5 bases). CDR1 is LNHDA and CDR2 is SQIVND in the germline V gene (reference sequence). Trimming removed 3 bases at V and 6 bases at J, with 11 bases between. This CDR3 has 13 residues. CDR3 in amino acids: CASSIGQGHGYTF. The CDR3 DNA reads TGTGCCAGTAGTATCGGGCAGGGCCATGGCTACACCTTC.

The V call is TRBV13, the J call TRBJ2-2; 8 bases align to TRBD1. CDR1 and CDR2 from the germline V gene are PRHDT and FYEKMQ (reference sequence). The CDR3 is 15 residues long. V lost 5 bases to trimming and J lost 3 bases; unmatched junction nucleotides: 5. CDR3 loop: CASSPRTGYTGELFF. The CDR3, as DNA: TGTGCCAGCAGCCCGAGGACAGGGTACACCGGGGAGCTGTTTTTT.

Comment on this clone: Different DNA sequences within this sample yield the same CDR3. J is TRBJ2-7 and V is TRBV24-1; D might be TRBD1 (6 bases). From germline, CDR1 is KGHDR and CDR2 SFDVKD. V was trimmed by 4 bases and J by 2 bases, leaving 11 bases between them. The CDR3 consists of 14 residues. As DNA, the CDR3 is TGTGCCACCAGTGACCCGGACAGAGCCTACGAGCAGTACTTC. Its translation is CATSDPDRAYEQYF.

This clone was observed a single time. This chain uses TRBV7-2 with TRBJ1-4; D possibly corresponds to TRBD1 (5 bases). Trimming cost V 2 bases and J 5 bases, with 9 bases left between them. Germline V gene data show CDR1 as SGHTA and CDR2 as FQGNSA. CDR3 length: 14 residues. CDR3 amino acids: CASSLIPGNEKLFF. The CDR3 bases are TGTGCCAGCAGCTTAATCCCAGGGAATGAAAAACTGTTTTTT.

The rearrangement uses TRBV29-1 and TRBJ1-1, with 10 bases aligning to TRBD1. The CDR3 consists of 13 residues. V was clipped by 5 bases and J by 4 bases; unmatched bases: 4. Germline-derived CDR1 and CDR2 are SQVTM and ANQGSEA. The CDR3: CSVPDRGGTEAFF. The CDR3, as DNA: TGCAGCGTTCCGGACAGGGGGGGCACTGAAGCTTTCTTT. Variable domain in full (rest from reference TRBV29-1 and TRBJ1-1): SAVISQKPSRDICQRGTSLTIQCQVDSQVTMMFWYRQQPGQSLTLIATANQGSEATYESGFVIDKFPISRPNLTFSTLTVSNMSPEDSSIYLCSVPDRGGTEAFFGQGTRLTVV.

This chain links TRBV5-1 with TRBJ2-3, with a weak D call TRBD1 (5 bases). The germline gives CDR1 SGHRS, CDR2 YFSETQ. The CDR3 is made up of 17 amino acids. V was clipped by 0 bases and J by 1 base, with 15 bases between them. The CDR3 is CASSLEAAGRGTDTQYF. CDR3 in DNA: TGCGCCAGCAGCTTGGAGGCGGCCGGCAGGGGCACAGATACGCAGTATTTT.

This chain connects TRBV2 to TRBJ2-7, with D possibly matching TRBD2 (7 bases). Looked up from germline, CDR1 is SNHLY and CDR2 is FYNNEI. Trimming cost V 4 bases and J 2 bases, with 12 bases left between them. CDR3 length: 14 residues. In DNA, the CDR3 is TGTGCCAGCAGTGGAAGGGGGGGTCCCTACGAGCAGTACTTC. Its translation: CASSGRGGPYEQYF.

The rearrangement joins TRBV10-3 to TRBJ1-6; 7 bases align to TRBD1. V lost 4 bases and J lost 8; bases outside the gene matches: 8. Germline V gene data show CDR1 as ENHRY and CDR2 as SYGVKD. The CDR3 is made up of 15 amino acids. The CDR3 here is CAISALGTGDSPLHF. The CDR3 DNA reads TGTGCCATCAGTGCCTTGGGAACAGGGGATTCACCCCTCCACTTT.

The rearrangement joins TRBV6-6 to TRBJ1-2; 11 nucleotides match TRBD1. CDR3 length: 13 residues. With 6 bases clipped from V and 7 bases from J, the junction kept 4 bases outside the gene matches. In germline, CDR1 is MNHNY, CDR2 SVGAGI (reference sequence). Here the CDR3 reads CASSLGQGAGYTF. In DNA, the CDR3 is TGTGCCAGCAGCCTCGGACAGGGGGCTGGCTACACCTTC.

The chain recombines TRBV5-3 with TRBJ1-1, with unresolved D. TRBV5-3 is designated an ORF whose function remains uncertain. V lost 0 bases to trimming and J lost 1 base, with 7 bases between them. This CDR3 spans 14 amino acids. This CDR3 reads CARSLVRPNTEAFF. The CDR3 nucleotides are TGTGCCAGAAGCTTGGTGAGGCCGAACACTGAAGCTTTCTTT.

The CDR3 region has the DNA TGCGCCAGCAGCTTTAACGCGCGGGCAGAAAACATTCAGTACTTC. Protein: CASSFNARAENIQYF. The J gene is TRBJ2-4, the V gene TRBV5-1; maybe TRBD2 (5 bases). V gave up 2 bases and J gave up 5 bases, with 14 bases separating them. CDR3 length: 15 amino acids. The V gene's germline CDR1 is SGHRS and CDR2 YFSETQ.

V and J are TRBV18 and TRBJ2-7, with unresolved D. CDR3 length equals 15 residues. The germline V gene has CDR1 KGHSH and CDR2 LQKENI. V was pared by 3 bases and J by 0 bases, with 12 bases between. The CDR3: CASSPRSFSSYEQYF. In nucleotides, the CDR3 is TGTGCCAGCTCACCCCGGAGCTTTTCCTCCTACGAGCAGTACTTC.

This clone has more than one count but fewer than ten. The J gene is TRBJ2-3, the V gene TRBV11-1, with 7 bases aligning to TRBD2. V was pared by 0 bases and J by 0 bases, with 9 bases of the junction left unmatched. This CDR3 contains 18 residues. CDR1 and CDR2 from the germline V gene are SGHAT and FQDESV (reference sequence). This chain's CDR3 is CASSLAYGGYDSTDTQYF. The CDR3 DNA sequence: TGTGCCAGCAGCTTAGCATACGGGGGGTACGATAGCACAGATACGCAGTATTTT.

This chain joins TRBV19 and TRBJ1-6, with TRBD1 matching 9 bases. This CDR3 has 13 residues. The V gene end was trimmed by 6 bases and the J gene end by 11 bases; junction bases not matched to a gene: 5. CDR1 is LNHDA and CDR2 is SQIVND in the germline V gene (reference sequence). CDR3 nucleotides: TGTGCCAGTAGCGGACAGGGGCGGCCACCCCTCCACTTT. This codes for CASSGQGRPPLHF.

The chain couples TRBV2 to TRBJ1-2, with D possibly matching TRBD1 (6 bases). This CDR3 has 12 amino acids. V lost 7 bases and J 10 bases, leaving 16 bases between the germline ends. Germline CDR1 and CDR2: SNHLY and FYNNEI. The CDR3 nucleotides are TGTGCCAGCACCACAGGGCCCCTAGACTACACCTTC. As protein: CASTTGPLDYTF.

This chain links TRBV5-1 with TRBJ2-7; D may be TRBD1 (5 bases). Germline loops: CDR1 SGHRS, CDR2 YFSETQ. Between the trimmed V and J ends, which lost 4 bases and 5 bases, there was a span of 16 bases. CDR3 length: 14 amino acids. CDR3 in DNA: TGCGCCAGCAGCCCTGAAGGGGCAGCCCACGAGCAGTACTTC. It yields the protein CASSPEGAAHEQYF.

The chain uses TRBV10-2 and TRBJ2-1; TRBD2 agrees at 13 bases. Germline-derived CDR1 and CDR2 are WSHSY and SAAADI. This CDR3 comprises 15 residues. J gave up 4 bases and V 6 bases, and 3 bases lay outside the gene matches. CDR3 in amino acids: CASSLTSGRYNEQFF. Here the CDR3 DNA reads TGCGCCAGCAGCCTGACTAGCGGGAGGTACAATGAGCAGTTCTTC.

This clone has just one count. The chain carries TRBV28 and TRBJ2-1, with 7 bases fitting TRBD2. V trimming: 6 bases; J trimming: 1 base; junction bases outside the gene matches: 9. This CDR3 region has 16 residues. CDR1 is MDHEN, CDR2 SYDVKM, per germline. The CDR3 loop reads CASSPTLAASYNEQFF. In nucleotides, the CDR3 is TGTGCCAGCAGCCCTACTCTAGCGGCATCCTACAATGAGCAGTTCTTC.

This clone was detected ten times or more. This chain connects TRBV7-9 to TRBJ2-1, with D possibly TRBD1 on 5 matching bases. Germline-derived CDR1 and CDR2 are SEHNR and FQNEAQ (reference sequence). V lost 3 bases and J 7 bases, leaving 16 bases between the germline ends. The CDR3 has 15 residues. The CDR3 loop is CASSFGQGEGNEQFF. CDR3 in DNA: TGTGCCAGCAGCTTTGGGCAGGGTGAAGGAAATGAGCAGTTCTTC.

This rearrangement joins TRBV9 to TRBJ2-2; 10 bases are shared with TRBD2. The CDR3 has 17 amino acids. Germline V CDR1 and CDR2: SGDLS, YYNGEE. After removal of 1 base from V and 7 bases from J, the junction contained 10 bases not matched to a gene. Here the CDR3 reads CASSVKAGGLDLGELFF. The CDR3 bases are TGTGCCAGCAGCGTAAAAGCGGGGGGGCTGGACCTCGGGGAGCTGTTTTTT.

CDR3 DNA: TGTGCCAGCAGTGAAGAGTGGCGGCGGGAGAACACCGGGGAGCTGTTTTTT. Amino acid sequence: CASSEEWRRENTGELFF. The rearrangement uses TRBV2 and TRBJ2-2; possible D gene TRBD2, 6 bases. Germline values: CDR1 SNHLY, CDR2 FYNNEI. Trimming removed 1 base at V and 1 base at J, with 13 bases between. The CDR3 length is 17 residues. Full variable domain (missing parts from reference TRBV2 and TRBJ2-2): EPEVTQTPSHQVTQMGQEVILRCVPISNHLYFYWYRQILGQKVEFLVSFYNNEISEKSEIFDDQFSVERPDGSNFTLKIRSTKLEDSAMYFCASSEEWRRENTGELFFGEGSRLTVL.

The V gene is TRBV7-3, the J gene TRBJ2-3; unclear D gene. The V gene lost 5 bases and the J gene lost 2 bases, with 14 bases spanning the gap. This CDR3 spans 15 amino acids. Germline-derived CDR1 and CDR2 are SGHTA and FQGTGA. CDR3 nucleotides: TGTGCCAGCAGCCCCAGGTTTTCCGTCACAGATACGCAGTATTTT. Translated: CASSPRFSVTDTQYF.

The V call is TRBV30, the J call TRBJ2-3; D is uncertain. Germline assignment: CDR1 GTSNPN and CDR2 SVGIG (reference sequence). The V end was cut by 3 bases, the J end by 6 bases, with 7 bases between. The CDR3 is 11 amino acids. The CDR3 DNA sequence: TGTGCCTGGAGATCCGCGGATACGCAGTATTTT. Translated: CAWRSADTQYF.

CDR3 region: CSVLAFDQTGKNTEAFF. CDR3 in DNA: TGCAGCGTTCTAGCCTTTGATCAGACAGGGAAGAACACTGAAGCTTTCTTT. This chain connects TRBV29-1 to TRBJ1-1; 7 nucleotides line up with TRBD1. The CDR3 contains 17 residues. Germline V CDR1 and CDR2: SQVTM, ANQGSEA. Unmatched junction bases numbered 16, after V lost 5 bases and J lost 1 base.

The J gene is TRBJ1-6, the V gene TRBV6-2 or TRBV6-3; D possibly corresponds to TRBD1 (6 bases). CDR1 and CDR2 (germline): MNHEY, SVGEGT. V gave up 5 bases and J gave up 13 bases, with 18 bases separating them. The CDR3 covers 14 residues. The chain's CDR3 is CASSPQGQGLPLHF. The CDR3 DNA is TGTGCCAGCAGTCCCCAGGGGCAGGGTCTTCCCCTCCACTTT.

The gene calls are TRBV14 and TRBJ2-7; no clear D gene. Germline V gene sequence: CDR1 SGHDN, CDR2 FVKESK. The CDR3 totals 15 residues. Deletions cut 1 base from V and 2 bases from J, with 12 bases between. CDR3 amino acids: CASSQADARPYEQYF. CDR3 DNA: TGTGCCAGCAGCCAAGCCGACGCGAGGCCCTACGAGCAGTACTTC.

The chain employs TRBV7-2 and TRBJ1-6, with 9 bases aligning to TRBD1. The V segment lost 2 bases and the J segment 13 bases; nucleotides outside the gene matches: 6. In germline, CDR1 is SGHTA, CDR2 FQGNSA. The CDR3 is 14 residues long. The CDR3 bases are TGTGCCAGCAGCTTATCGCGACAGGGGGTCCCCCTCCACTTT. Translating gives CASSLSRQGVPLHF.